The sequence of this TCR beta chain was determined in a study of cytomegalovirus exposure and HLA in healthy donors. Study summary: The study's early data release held 80 million to 95 million unique TCRs from HLA-typed donors.

PCR was performed using 60 Vbeta and 13 Jbeta primers. Measured with immunoSEQ multiplex PCR; TCRdb has only the in-frame clones, and not every one. Among around 100,000 clones listed, roughly four fifths were seen once. Overall study findings and caveats: Productive rates of about 87% or about 30% were seen for most TCR beta V segments in an earlier analysis. A later analysis linked more than 15,000 TCR beta sequences to HLA alleles at 0.05 false discovery rate.

This CDR3 region has 15 residues. Germline V CDR1 and CDR2: ENHRY, SYGVKD. Trimming took 8 bases from V and 4 from J, leaving 17 bases between them. Remarks on this clone: Its specificity is unknown.

Sequencing input: PBMCs. The V gene is TRBV10-3, the J gene TRBJ2-2; D possibly corresponds to TRBD2 (5 bases). The clonotype was recovered from an older woman in good health and CMV-seropositive. The CDR3 is CAIPKDREGTGELFF. The CDR3 coding sequence is TGTGCCATCCCCAAGGATCGGGAAGGCACCGGGGAGCTGTTTTTT.